The 26 T cell receptor beta chains in this list originate from one sample, sequenced in a study of CD8 T cells in Susac syndrome. The authors reverse transcribed roughly 0.5 to 1 ug RNA with random hexamers. One entry per CDR3 protein results from TCRdb running MiXCR on the immunoSEQ multiplex PCR reads. The sample includes around 80,000 distinct CDR3 sequences, around nine tenths seen only once; the top ten take around 0.5%. The sequencing sample was made of CD8+ T cells from PBMCs. The receptors shown here come from a human donor with multiple sclerosis.

J is TRBJ2-3 and V is TRBV9, with D possibly being TRBD1 (5 bases). This CDR3 has 16 amino acids. V was trimmed by 0 bases and J by 5 bases, leaving 16 bases between them. Per the germline V gene, CDR1 is SGDLS and CDR2 is YYNGEE. CDR3 nucleotide sequence: TGTGCCAGCAGCGTAGTCGGTGGTAGGGGTGAAGATACGCAGTATTTT. Translation gives CASSVVGGRGEDTQYF. Full variable domain (remainder filled in from reference TRBV9 and TRBJ2-3): DSGVTQTPKHLITATGQRVTLRCSPRSGDLSVYWYQQSLDQGLQFLIQYYNGEERAKGNILERFSAQQFPDLHSELNLSSLELGDSALYFCASSVVGGRGEDTQYFGPGTRLTVL.

This chain joins TRBV4-3 and TRBJ2-1; the D gene could be TRBD1 or TRBD2 (6 bases each). Trimming left V 1 base short and J 2 bases short, with 9 bases between. Germline assignment: CDR1 LGHNA and CDR2 YSLEER. The CDR3 runs to 15 residues. This chain's CDR3 is CASSQGRGAYNEQFF. CDR3 coding DNA: TGCGCCAGCAGCCAAGGAAGGGGGGCCTACAATGAGCAGTTCTTC.

The genes are TRBV7-9 and TRBJ2-1; TRBD1 is a possible D gene (6 bases). The germline V gene encodes CDR1 SEHNR and CDR2 FQNEAQ (reference sequence). V was clipped by 4 bases and J by 2 bases, with 12 bases between them. CDR3 length: 15 residues. CDR3 protein: CASSSSGHPYNEQFF. For the CDR3, the DNA is TGTGCCAGCAGCTCTTCGGGACACCCCTACAATGAGCAGTTCTTC.

This clonotype showed up just once. This chain links TRBV9 with TRBJ1-1, with a tentative D call TRBD1 (6 bases). Trimming stripped 4 bases from V and 1 base from J, with 17 bases between. This CDR3 comprises 16 residues. CDR1 and CDR2 (germline): SGDLS, YYNGEE. Written as DNA, the CDR3 is TGTGCCAGCAGCCCCAGGGACATTCGAAGGAACACTGAAGCTTTCTTT. Encoded protein: CASSPRDIRRNTEAFF. Variable domain in full (rest from reference TRBV9 and TRBJ1-1): DSGVTQTPKHLITATGQRVTLRCSPRSGDLSVYWYQQSLDQGLQFLIQYYNGEERAKGNILERFSAQQFPDLHSELNLSSLELGDSALYFCASSPRDIRRNTEAFFGQGTRLTVV.

The chain is built from TRBV5-6 and TRBJ1-5; D remains ambiguous. CDR1 SGHDT and CDR2 YYEEEE come from the germline V gene. V was shortened by 4 bases and J by 3 bases, with 14 bases between the two germline ends. The CDR3 length is 15 residues. The CDR3 region has the DNA TGTGCCAGCAGCCCTAGTCCCAGTCCCAATCAGCCCCAGCATTTT. Amino acid sequence: CASSPSPSPNQPQHF.

The chain recombines TRBV27 with TRBJ2-1; D gene ambiguous. V lost 6 bases and J lost 8, with 14 bases in between. This CDR3 is 13 amino acids long. The germline CDR1 and CDR2 sequences are MNHEY and SMNVEV (reference sequence). CDR3 DNA sequence: TGTGCCAGCAGCCTTAGTTCGCGTCATGAGCAGTTCTTC. Translated, it gives CASSLSSRHEQFF.

A remark on this clonotype: At one end the junction does not follow the germline gene, possibly because of a read error. The chain employs TRBV4-1 and TRBJ2-3; D may be TRBD2 (6 bases). Germline V gene data show CDR1 as MGHRA and CDR2 as YSYEKL. The CDR3 extends over 16 amino acids. CDR3 protein: CASSQVGGASTDTQYF. The CDR3 nucleotides read TGCGCCAGCAGTCAAGTGGGGGGTGCTAGCACAGATACGCAGTATTTT.

This clonotype was detected only once. The chain combines TRBV30 with TRBJ1-1; D is unclear. V dropped 2 bases and J dropped 5 bases, with 18 bases sitting between them. The germline gives CDR1 GTSNPN, CDR2 SVGIG (reference sequence). CDR3 length equals 15 residues. The CDR3 loop is CAWSPGPSRKTEAFF. The CDR3 nucleotides are TGTGCCTGGAGTCCCGGGCCGTCCAGAAAGACTGAAGCTTTCTTT.

The V and J genes are TRBV6-6 and TRBJ1-2; TRBD1 is a possible D gene (5 bases). The CDR3 runs 15 residues. V was clipped by 4 bases and J by 4 bases, with 16 bases between them. CDR1 MNHNY and CDR2 SVGAGI come from the germline V gene (reference sequence). The DNA of the CDR3 is TGTGCCAGCAGTTTGCCGGGCGGGGGACTCTATGGCTACACCTTC. Its protein is CASSLPGGGLYGYTF.

The V call is TRBV19, the J call TRBJ1-1, with unresolved D. The V gene lost 7 bases and the J gene lost 5 bases, with 11 bases spanning the gap. This CDR3 spans 12 amino acids. The germline gives CDR1 LNHDA, CDR2 SQIVND (reference sequence). This CDR3 reads CASTSGKTEAFF. In nucleotides, the CDR3 is TGTGCCAGTACCTCCGGGAAAACTGAAGCTTTCTTT.

The chain is built from TRBV28 and TRBJ2-4, with unresolved D. Between the trimmed V and J ends, which lost 6 bases and 8 bases, there was a span of 17 bases. CDR1 and CDR2 from the germline V gene are MDHEN and SYDVKM. CDR3 length: 14 residues. CDR3 loop: CASSPRALADIQYF. The CDR3 DNA reads TGTGCCAGCAGCCCCCGGGCCCTCGCGGACATTCAGTACTTC.

The V and J genes are TRBV27 and TRBJ2-2; D not certain. The V and J ends lost 4 bases and 4 bases respectively, with 7 bases between them. Germline V gene lookup returns CDR1 MNHEY and CDR2 SMNVEV (reference sequence). The CDR3 length is 13 residues. The CDR3 nucleotides read TGTGCCAGCAGTTCCGGTGGCACCGGGGAGCTGTTTTTT. Translated, it gives CASSSGGTGELFF.

This clonotype was detected only once. The gene calls are TRBV20-1 and TRBJ2-4, with TRBD1 matching over 9 bases. The ends lost 7 bases at V and 8 bases at J; junction bases unmatched: 12. The CDR3 covers 14 residues. Germline-derived CDR1 and CDR2 are DFQATT and SNEGSKA (reference sequence). The CDR3 sequence is CSVPQTGGRDIQYF. Here the CDR3 DNA reads TGCAGTGTCCCGCAGACAGGGGGAAGAGACATTCAGTACTTC.

CDR3 in DNA: TGTGCCAGCAGCGTTGGGCAGTCTATGAACACTGAAGCTTTCTTT. Protein: CASSVGQSMNTEAFF. The rearrangement joins TRBV9 to TRBJ1-1, with D uncertain. The CDR3 runs 15 residues. Germline V gives CDR1 SGDLS, CDR2 YYNGEE. Trimming shortened V by 2 bases and J by 0 bases, and 11 bases separated the two germline ends. Variable domain in full (rest from reference TRBV9 and TRBJ1-1): DSGVTQTPKHLITATGQRVTLRCSPRSGDLSVYWYQQSLDQGLQFLIQYYNGEERAKGNILERFSAQQFPDLHSELNLSSLELGDSALYFCASSVGQSMNTEAFFGQGTRLTVV.

CDR3 loop: CASSQDPASGELFF. The CDR3 DNA follows: TGCGCCAGCAGCCAAGATCCCGCTAGCGGGGAGCTGTTTTTT. The rearrangement joins TRBV4-3 to TRBJ2-2; D is ambiguous. The germline V gene encodes CDR1 LGHNA and CDR2 YSLEER. Deletions cut 0 bases from V and 7 bases from J, with 9 bases between. The CDR3 has 14 amino acids.

V gene TRBV5-4 combines with J gene TRBJ2-1; D not certain. In germline, CDR1 is SGHNT, CDR2 YYREEE (reference sequence). Trimming removed 2 bases from V and 5 bases from J, with 20 bases in between. This CDR3 comprises 17 residues. Here the CDR3 DNA reads TGTGCCAGCAGCTTATTGGCGAGGATCGATGTCAACAATGAGCAGTTCTTC. Its protein is CASSLLARIDVNNEQFF.

This chain joins TRBV5-4 and TRBJ2-1; D is perhaps TRBD1 (6 bases). The CDR3 contains 14 residues. With 3 bases removed from V and 7 bases from J, the gap between germline ends came to 14 bases. Looked up from germline, CDR1 is SGHNT and CDR2 is YYREEE (reference sequence). As DNA, the CDR3 is TGTGCCAGCAGCTGGCAACAGGGTACTAATGAGCAGTTCTTC. Its translation is CASSWQQGTNEQFF.

CDR3 nucleotide sequence: TGTGCCAGCAGTGAATGGCCGACAGTCTATGGCTACACCTTC. Residues: CASSEWPTVYGYTF. J is TRBJ1-2 and V is TRBV2, with D possibly TRBD1 on 5 matching bases. The ends were cut back, 2 bases at V and 4 bases at J, with 11 bases in the middle. CDR1 SNHLY and CDR2 FYNNEI come from the germline V gene. CDR3 size: 14 residues. Using reference TRBV2 and TRBJ1-2 for the parts outside the CDR3, the full variable domain is EPEVTQTPSHQVTQMGQEVILRCVPISNHLYFYWYRQILGQKVEFLVSFYNNEISEKSEIFDDQFSVERPDGSNFTLKIRSTKLEDSAMYFCASSEWPTVYGYTFGSGTRLTVV.

This sequence joins TRBV5-1 and TRBJ2-1, with 9 bases identical to TRBD1. Germline CDR1 is SGHRS and CDR2 is YFSETQ. J was trimmed by 0 bases and V by 4 bases; bases with no gene match: 8. The CDR3 totals 17 residues. The CDR3: CASSPDRGLSSYNEQFF. The CDR3 DNA sequence: TGCGCCAGCAGCCCGGACAGGGGCCTTAGCTCCTACAATGAGCAGTTCTTC.

V gene TRBV6-2 or TRBV6-3 combines with J gene TRBJ1-5, with D tentatively TRBD1 (5 bases). Germline-derived CDR1 and CDR2 are MNHEY and SVGEGT. This CDR3 has 16 amino acids. The ends were cut back, 2 bases at V and 4 bases at J, with 15 bases in the middle. CDR3 region: CASSYPRRQFNQPQHF. CDR3 sequence (DNA): TGTGCCAGCAGTTACCCCCGGAGACAGTTTAATCAGCCCCAGCATTTT.

V usage is TRBV6-1 and J usage is TRBJ1-2; perhaps TRBD1 as D (5 bases). The CDR3 length is 11 residues. V was clipped by 11 bases and J by 5 bases, with 12 bases between them. Germline V lookup: CDR1 MNHNS, CDR2 SASEGT. The CDR3 spells CAGGGEYGYTF. The DNA for the CDR3 is TGTGCCGGTGGGGGAGAGTATGGCTACACCTTC.

The chain couples TRBV7-6 to TRBJ2-1, with TRBD1 as a possible D gene (6 bases). Per germline, CDR1 SGHVS and CDR2 FNYEAQ. Trimming left V 9 bases short and J 6 bases short, with 18 bases between. The CDR3 is 14 amino acids. The chain's CDR3 is CASTGWESGNEQFF. CDR3 sequence (DNA): TGTGCCAGTACAGGGTGGGAGTCGGGCAATGAGCAGTTCTTC.

This chain uses TRBV20-1 with TRBJ2-1, with 10 bases matching TRBD2. CDR1 DFQATT and CDR2 SNEGSKA come from the germline V gene (reference sequence). The CDR3 is 15 amino acids. V lost 0 bases and J lost 3; bases outside the gene matches: 2. The CDR3 bases are TGCAGTGCTAGAGATACTAGCGGGAACTACAATGAGCAGTTCTTC. Its protein is CSARDTSGNYNEQFF.

The CDR3 nucleotides are TGTGCCAGCAGTTACGATTCAGCGAACACTGAAGCTTTCTTT. Its translation is CASSYDSANTEAFF. V usage is TRBV6-5 and J usage is TRBJ1-1; no clear D. The CDR3 totals 14 residues. V was clipped by 2 bases and J by 1 base, with 8 bases between them. Germline V gene lookup returns CDR1 MNHEY and CDR2 SVGAGI.

J is TRBJ2-1 and V is TRBV6-5; 8 bases align to TRBD1. CDR1 and CDR2 from the germline V gene are MNHEY and SVGAGI. The CDR3 covers 14 residues. The junction had 3 bases not matched to a gene; V was cut back by 3 bases and J by 5 bases. DNA for the CDR3: TGTGCCAGCAGTTATGGGACAGGACACAATGAGCAGTTCTTC. Protein product: CASSYGTGHNEQFF.

This clonotype was detected only a few times. The CDR3 region is CASSVAGQLPTEAFF. In nucleotides, the CDR3 is TGTGCCAGCAGCGTAGCTGGGCAGTTACCCACTGAAGCTTTCTTT. The chain recombines TRBV9 with TRBJ1-1; no clear D. V lost 0 bases, J lost 4 bases, and 13 bases lay in between. Looked up from germline, CDR1 is SGDLS and CDR2 is YYNGEE. This CDR3 spans 15 amino acids.